The 25 T cell receptor beta chains below were found in one sample sequenced in a study of T-cell memory formation after mild COVID-19. TCRdb re-called the 5' RACE reads through MiXCR, storing one row per CDR3 protein. The sample holds about 140,000 distinct CDR3 sequences, 11% to 15% seen once. The source material was PBMCs or a T cell subset sorted from them (not recorded which). The receptors were sampled from an adult woman who had mild COVID-19 (a few samples of this study predate the infection). Cell type and time point are not known.

The chain recombines TRBV5-6 with TRBJ2-2, with D possibly being TRBD1 (6 bases). The CDR3 is 15 residues long. Trimming shortened V by 4 bases and J by 5 bases, and 15 bases separated the two germline ends. Germline-derived CDR1 and CDR2 are SGHDT and YYEEEE. DNA for the CDR3: TGTGCCAGCAGCGACGGACAGTTCCTTACCGGGGAGCTGTTTTTT. Residues: CASSDGQFLTGELFF.

The genes are TRBV7-9 and TRBJ2-1, with TRBD2 identical over 10 bases. CDR3 size: 18 residues. Losses at the gene ends were 4 bases for V and 0 bases for J; bases not matched to a gene: 9. The germline gives CDR1 SEHNR, CDR2 FQNEAQ (reference sequence). DNA for the CDR3: TGTGCCAGCAGCTCGGGACTAGCGTCCGAAAGCTCCTACAATGAGCAGTTCTTC. It codes for CASSSGLASESSYNEQFF.

The rearrangement uses TRBV15 and TRBJ2-7; D tentatively reads TRBD1 or TRBD2 (5 bases each). Germline loops: CDR1 LNHNV, CDR2 YYDKDF (reference sequence). The length of the CDR3 is 15 residues. The ends were cut back, 0 bases at V and 2 bases at J, with 11 bases in the middle. The chain's CDR3 is CATSRDTGPTYEQYF. In nucleotides, the CDR3 is TGTGCCACCAGCAGAGATACGGGGCCAACCTACGAGCAGTACTTC.

J is TRBJ2-3 and V is TRBV6-4; D is possibly TRBD1 (6 bases). The CDR3 covers 14 residues. The V end lost 3 bases, the J end lost 1 base, and 8 bases lay between the germline ends. Germline CDR1 reads MRHNA; CDR2 reads SNTAGT. The DNA for the CDR3 is TGTGCCAGCAGTGAGAGGACAGGCACAGATACGCAGTATTTT. It translates to CASSERTGTDTQYF.

The DNA of the CDR3 is TGTGCCAGCAGTTACTCGTTTGGTGAAGCTAACTATGGCTACACCTTC. Encoded protein: CASSYSFGEANYGYTF. The chain links TRBV6-5 to TRBJ1-2; no clear D gene. The CDR3 extends over 16 amino acids. Germline V CDR1 and CDR2: MNHEY, SVGAGI. The ends were cut back, 0 bases at V and 0 bases at J, with 11 bases in the middle.

This clonotype was found a few times. The rearrangement links TRBV19 to TRBJ2-3, with 7 bases that match TRBD2. J was trimmed by 1 base and V by 3 bases; bases with no gene match: 1. Per germline, CDR1 LNHDA and CDR2 SQIVND (reference sequence). The CDR3 spans 14 residues. Here the CDR3 reads CASSMSGGTDTQYF. CDR3 coding DNA: TGTGCCAGTAGTATGAGCGGGGGCACAGATACGCAGTATTTT.

This clonotype was counted only a few times. The chain combines TRBV6-5 with TRBJ2-1, with D perhaps matching TRBD2 (6 bases). Germline lookup yields CDR1 MNHEY and CDR2 SVGAGI. The CDR3 has 15 amino acids. Between the trimmed V and J ends, which lost 0 bases and 12 bases, there was a span of 18 bases. The CDR3 here is CASSYSRTGAEGQFF. The CDR3 DNA sequence: TGTGCCAGCAGTTACTCCCGAACCGGGGCGGAGGGGCAGTTCTTC.

The chain employs TRBV2 and TRBJ1-5, with 7 bases identical to TRBD1. The CDR3 is 15 amino acids. V shed 6 bases and J 0 bases; nucleotides not matched to a gene: 5. Germline V gene lookup returns CDR1 SNHLY and CDR2 FYNNEI. CDR3 loop: CASRGGGYSNQPQHF. The CDR3 DNA reads TGTGCCAGCAGGGGAGGGGGCTATAGCAATCAGCCCCAGCATTTT.

V is TRBV12-3 or TRBV12-4 and J is TRBJ1-5, with D unresolved. This CDR3 contains 14 residues. Trimming removed 1 base from V and 4 bases from J, with 8 bases in between. The CDR3 DNA reads TGTGCCAGCAGTTTAGAGGAGAGGAATCAGCCCCAGCATTTT. Amino acids: CASSLEERNQPQHF.

This clonotype was counted at least ten times. This chain connects TRBV20-1 to TRBJ2-1; 8 bases align to TRBD1. The CDR3 is 12 amino acids. Trimming removed 3 bases from V and 5 bases from J; junction bases left unmatched: 0. CDR1 is DFQATT, CDR2 SNEGSKA, per germline (reference sequence). In nucleotides, the CDR3 is TGCAGTGCTAGGGACAGGGACAATGAGCAGTTCTTC. Its protein product is CSARDRDNEQFF.

Only a few counts were recorded for this clonotype. The V and J genes are TRBV29-1 and TRBJ2-7, with D possibly called TRBD1 or TRBD2 (5 bases each). CDR3 length equals 12 residues. V dropped 7 bases and J dropped 3 bases, with 13 bases sitting between them. The germline gives CDR1 SQVTM, CDR2 ANQGSEA. This chain's CDR3 is CSAMGDGYEQYF. The CDR3 DNA sequence: TGCAGCGCAATGGGGGACGGCTACGAGCAGTACTTC.

This chain joins TRBV4-1 and TRBJ1-2; 9 bases line up with TRBD1. Germline V gives CDR1 MGHRA, CDR2 YSYEKL. This CDR3 is built from 14 residues. V shed 4 bases and J 3 bases; nucleotides not matched to a gene: 3. The CDR3 nucleotides read TGCGCCAGCAGCCCAGGGGACAGGGACTATGGCTACACCTTC. As protein: CASSPGDRDYGYTF.

This clonotype was seen a few times. CDR3 nucleotide sequence: TGTGCCAGCTCACCCGGACCTCCAGCGTTCGGCCGATCTGGAAACACCATATATTTT. Its translation: CASSPGPPAFGRSGNTIYF. The chain combines TRBV18 with TRBJ1-3; the D is unclear. The CDR3 spans 19 residues. Trimming pared 3 bases from V and 1 base from J, leaving 22 bases between. The germline gives CDR1 KGHSH, CDR2 LQKENI.

This chain uses TRBV6-5 with TRBJ2-1, with 13 bases fitting TRBD2. The ends lost 5 bases at V and 5 bases at J; junction bases unmatched: 9. The CDR3 contains 17 residues. The V gene's germline CDR1 is MNHEY and CDR2 SVGAGI. The CDR3 is CASSLGLAGDGNNEQFF. The DNA for the CDR3 is TGTGCCAGCAGTCTCGGACTAGCGGGGGATGGAAACAATGAGCAGTTCTTC.

There are a few counts of this clonotype. The chain joins TRBV20-1 to TRBJ2-5, with TRBD2 matching 14 bases. V lost 5 bases, J lost 7 bases, and 9 bases stayed unmatched. CDR1 and CDR2 (germline): DFQATT, SNEGSKA (reference sequence). CDR3 size: 15 residues. This CDR3 is CSAPGGLAGDGTQYF. CDR3 DNA: TGCAGTGCTCCCGGGGGACTAGCGGGAGATGGGACCCAGTACTTC.

This chain uses TRBV12-3 or TRBV12-4 with TRBJ2-2; perhaps TRBD2 as D (7 bases). Trimming cost V 6 bases and J 2 bases, with 16 bases left between them. This CDR3 is built from 16 residues. CDR3 protein: CASSPFAGANTGELFF. Here the CDR3 DNA reads TGTGCCAGCAGCCCCTTCGCGGGGGCCAACACCGGGGAGCTGTTTTTT.

The gene calls are TRBV11-2 and TRBJ2-7, with TRBD1 identical over 11 bases. Germline CDR1 is SGHAT and CDR2 is FQNNGV. The CDR3 length is 13 residues. V was clipped by 3 bases and J by 12 bases; unmatched bases: 7. The CDR3, as DNA: TGTGCCAGCAGCTTCGGGACAGGGGGTCTATGGTACTTC. Its translation: CASSFGTGGLWYF.

This clonotype was seen a few times. The chain has TRBV12-3 or TRBV12-4 and TRBJ1-1, with D perhaps TRBD1 (6 bases). The CDR3 extends over 15 amino acids. V lost 2 bases to trimming and J lost 6 bases, with 16 bases between them. For the CDR3, the DNA is TGTGCCAGCAGTTTACTCTACAGGGTTGAAGCTGAAGCTTTCTTT. Encoded protein: CASSLLYRVEAEAFF.

The sample holds a few counts of this clonotype. This chain connects TRBV9 to TRBJ1-1; the D is unclear. CDR1 is SGDLS and CDR2 is YYNGEE in the germline V gene. V was trimmed by 1 base and J by 5 bases, leaving 12 bases between them. The CDR3 sequence is 14 residues long. The CDR3 region has the DNA TGTGCCAGCAGCGTATACGGGGTAGGAACTGAAGCTTTCTTT. Its translation is CASSVYGVGTEAFF.

This rearrangement joins TRBV28 to TRBJ1-5, with D possibly matching TRBD1 (5 bases). Trimming left V 2 bases short and J 3 bases short, with 14 bases between. This CDR3 comprises 16 residues. Germline V CDR1 and CDR2: MDHEN, SYDVKM. The CDR3 coding sequence is TGTGCCAGCAGTTTAGACAGCTCTAGGCCCAATCAGCCCCAGCATTTT. Encoded protein: CASSLDSSRPNQPQHF.

J is TRBJ2-1 and V is TRBV20-1; TRBD1 matches 10 bases. CDR3 length: 15 amino acids. The J segment lost 3 bases and the V segment lost 6 bases, leaving 8 bases of the junction unmatched. Germline V gives CDR1 DFQATT, CDR2 SNEGSKA (reference sequence). In DNA form, the CDR3 reads TGCAGTGCAGTATCCGGGACAGGGGACTACAATGAGCAGTTCTTC. Encoded protein: CSAVSGTGDYNEQFF.

The gene calls are TRBV14 and TRBJ2-1; 7 nucleotides match TRBD1. V trimming: 6 bases; J trimming: 8 bases; junction bases outside the gene matches: 10. The CDR3 loop spans 14 amino acids. Germline V gene data show CDR1 as SGHDN and CDR2 as FVKESK. The CDR3 bases are TGTGCCAGCAGGGGGAAGGGGGCGCCGTATGAGCAGTTCTTC. It specifies CASRGKGAPYEQFF.

This rearrangement joins TRBV24-1 to TRBJ2-1; D remains unclear. This CDR3 contains 12 residues. From germline, CDR1 is KGHDR and CDR2 SFDVKD. Trimming shortened V by 3 bases and J by 10 bases, and 9 bases separated the two germline ends. CDR3: CATSDPSLEQFF. CDR3 in DNA: TGTGCCACCAGTGATCCGTCATTAGAGCAGTTCTTC.

This clonotype was counted a few times. The CDR3 loop is CSARVADEQYF. The DNA of the CDR3 is TGCAGTGCTAGAGTGGCGGACGAGCAGTACTTC. The chain employs TRBV20-1 and TRBJ2-7; D not resolved. Trimming cost V 1 base and J 5 bases, with 6 bases left between them. The CDR3 contains 11 residues. Germline CDR1 and CDR2: DFQATT and SNEGSKA (reference sequence).

This clonotype was detected a few times. CDR3 nucleotide sequence: TGTGCCAGCAGCTTATGGGTCTTGACGGGGGGGCGGAATCAGCCCCAGCATTTT. The encoded protein is CASSLWVLTGGRNQPQHF. The chain has TRBV7-8 and TRBJ1-5; weak D call: TRBD1 (6 bases). Germline V gene lookup returns CDR1 SGHVS and CDR2 FQNEAQ. Trimming stripped 2 bases from V and 4 bases from J, with 21 bases between. This CDR3 spans 18 amino acids.